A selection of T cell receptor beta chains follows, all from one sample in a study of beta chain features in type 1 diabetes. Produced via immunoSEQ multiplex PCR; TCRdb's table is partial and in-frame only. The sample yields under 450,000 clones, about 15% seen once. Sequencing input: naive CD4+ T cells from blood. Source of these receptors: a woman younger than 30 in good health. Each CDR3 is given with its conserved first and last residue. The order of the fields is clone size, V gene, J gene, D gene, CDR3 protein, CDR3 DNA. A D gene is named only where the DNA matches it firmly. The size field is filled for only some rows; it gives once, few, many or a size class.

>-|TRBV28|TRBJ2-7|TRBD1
CASSRRTGMNEQYF
TGTGCCAGCAGTCGCCGGACAGGGATGAACGAGCAGTACTTC
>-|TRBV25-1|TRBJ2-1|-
CASATSISYNEQFF
TGTGCCAGCGCCACTAGCATCTCCTACAATGAGCAGTTCTTC
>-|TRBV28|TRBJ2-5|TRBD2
CASSPPIVGGWGKKTQYF
TGTGCCAGCAGTCCCCCGATCGTGGGAGGGTGGGGGAAGAAGACCCAGTACTTC
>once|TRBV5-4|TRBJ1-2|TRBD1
CASTGTGTNYGYTF
TGTGCCAGCACAGGGACAGGGACTAACTATGGCTACACCTTC
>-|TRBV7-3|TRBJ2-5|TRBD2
CASSLNLAGDETQYF
TGTGCCAGCAGCTTAAACCTAGCGGGAGACGAGACCCAGTACTTC
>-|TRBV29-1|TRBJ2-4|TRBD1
CSVEVVQGGRNIQYF
TGCAGCGTTGAAGTGGTACAGGGGGGTCGGAACATTCAGTACTTC
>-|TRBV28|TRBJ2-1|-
CASRPASANGNEQFF
TGTGCCAGCAGGCCCGCTAGCGCCAATGGCAATGAGCAGTTCTTC
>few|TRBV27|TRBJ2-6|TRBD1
CASRLRGQGVPGANVLTF
TGTGCCAGCAGATTAAGGGGACAGGGGGTGCCTGGGGCCAACGTCCTGACTTTC
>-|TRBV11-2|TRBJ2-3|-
CASSLVPGTDTQYF
TGTGCCAGCAGCTTAGTTCCCGGCACAGATACGCAGTATTTT
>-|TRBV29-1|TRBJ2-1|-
CSVARSYNEQFF
TGCAGCGTTGCTAGAAGTTACAATGAGCAGTTCTTC
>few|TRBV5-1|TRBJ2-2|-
CASSSGPGAGELFF
TGCGCCAGCAGCTCGGGTCCCGGGGCCGGGGAGCTGTTTTTT
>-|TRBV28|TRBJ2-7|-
CASNLDRITYEQYF
TGTGCCAGCAACTTGGACAGAATTACCTACGAGCAGTACTTC
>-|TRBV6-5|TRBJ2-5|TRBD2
CASSYGEGGQETQYF
TGTGCCAGCAGTTATGGGGAGGGAGGCCAAGAGACCCAGTACTTC
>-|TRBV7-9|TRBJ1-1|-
CASSLSRAFF
TGTGCCAGCAGCTTGAGTCGGGCTTTCTTT
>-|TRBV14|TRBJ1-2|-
CASSQEPQASYGYTF
TGTGCCAGCAGCCAAGAACCACAGGCGAGCTATGGCTACACCTTC
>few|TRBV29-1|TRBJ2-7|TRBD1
CSVGDRVNYEQYF
TGCAGCGTTGGAGACAGGGTTAACTACGAGCAGTACTTC
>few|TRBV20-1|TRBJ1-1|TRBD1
CSASGTAAFF
TGCAGTGCTTCCGGGACAGCGGCTTTCTTT
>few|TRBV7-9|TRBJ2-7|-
CASSVRSTGYEQYF
TGTGCCAGCAGCGTAAGATCGACAGGTTACGAGCAGTACTTC
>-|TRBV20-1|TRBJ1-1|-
CSLSGNTEAFF
TGCAGTCTCAGTGGGAACACTGAAGCTTTCTTT
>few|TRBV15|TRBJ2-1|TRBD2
CATSRPELPRGGNEQFF
TGTGCCACCAGCAGACCCGAGCTACCCCGGGGGGGCAATGAGCAGTTCTTC
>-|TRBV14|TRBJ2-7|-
CASSQEPARNYEQYF
TGTGCCAGCAGCCAAGAACCCGCGAGAAACTACGAGCAGTACTTC
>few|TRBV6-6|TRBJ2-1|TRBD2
CASSRRAGGERTEQFF
TGTGCCAGCAGCCGGCGAGCGGGAGGGGAGCGTACTGAGCAGTTCTTC
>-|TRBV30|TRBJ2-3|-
CAWSFSGTDTQYF
TGTGCCTGGAGTTTTAGCGGCACAGATACGCAGTATTTT
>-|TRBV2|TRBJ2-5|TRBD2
CASGRAGETQYF
TGTGCCAGCGGGAGGGCCGGAGAGACCCAGTACTTC
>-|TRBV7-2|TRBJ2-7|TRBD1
CASSAPGTALLDQYF
TGTGCCAGCAGCGCCCCCGGGACAGCACTACTCGACCAGTACTTC
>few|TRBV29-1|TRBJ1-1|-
CSVEGRVNTEAFF
TGCAGCGTTGAAGGGCGGGTTAACACTGAAGCTTTCTTT
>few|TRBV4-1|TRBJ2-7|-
CASSQEKRYEQYF
TGCGCCAGCAGCCAAGAGAAGAGATACGAGCAGTACTTC
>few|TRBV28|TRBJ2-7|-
CASSYSGTRGYEQYF
TGTGCCAGCAGTTATTCCGGGACAAGGGGTTACGAGCAGTACTTC
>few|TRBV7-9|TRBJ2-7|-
CASSSPSGTAYEQYF
TGTGCCAGCAGCTCACCCTCTGGCACAGCCTACGAGCAGTACTTC
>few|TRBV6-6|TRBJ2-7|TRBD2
CASSRSGTSGTHEQYF
TGTGCCAGCAGTCGATCGGGGACTAGCGGGACCCACGAGCAGTACTTC
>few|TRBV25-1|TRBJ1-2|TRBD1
CASSDWTGAYGYTF
TGTGCCAGCAGTGACTGGACAGGGGCCTATGGCTACACCTTC
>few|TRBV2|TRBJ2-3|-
CASSASTDTQYF
TGTGCCAGCAGTGCTAGCACAGATACGCAGTATTTT
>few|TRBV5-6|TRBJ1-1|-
CASSPTGSYTEAFF
TGTGCCAGCAGTCCGACGGGGTCGTACACTGAAGCTTTCTTT
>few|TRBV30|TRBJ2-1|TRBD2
CATGRAGGSYNEQFF
TGTGCAACCGGACGGGCGGGAGGGTCCTACAATGAGCAGTTCTTC
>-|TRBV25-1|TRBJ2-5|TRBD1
CASSIIGTGQETQYF
TGTGCCAGCAGCATTATTGGGACAGGACAAGAGACCCAGTACTTC
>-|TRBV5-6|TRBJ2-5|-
CASSLRGETQYF
TGTGCCAGCAGCTTGCGAGGGGAGACCCAGTACTTC
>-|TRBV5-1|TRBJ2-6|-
CASSLPDSAGANVLTF
TGCGCCAGCAGCTTGCCTGACTCGGCTGGGGCCAACGTCCTGACTTTC
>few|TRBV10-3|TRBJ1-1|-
CAIRVTGFEAFF
TGTGCCATCAGGGTCACAGGGTTTGAAGCTTTCTTT
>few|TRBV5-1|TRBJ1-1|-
CASSLGAGSEAFF
TGCGCCAGCAGCTTGGGTGCCGGTAGTGAAGCTTTCTTT